The 22 T cell receptor beta chains given below trace back to one sample, sequenced in a study of CD8 T cells in Susac syndrome. RNA totalling about 0.5 to 1 ug underwent reverse transcription with random hexamers. TCRdb ran MiXCR on the immunoSEQ multiplex PCR reads and lists one entry per CDR3 protein. The table lists roughly 180,000 distinct CDR3 sequences, just under 95% of them singletons. Sample: CD4+ T cells from PBMCs. Receptors originate from a human donor in good health.

The rearrangement links TRBV20-1 to TRBJ1-1; no definite D call. Germline V lookup: CDR1 DFQATT, CDR2 SNEGSKA (reference sequence). The CDR3 runs to 12 residues. Trimming took 6 bases from V and 7 from J, leaving 15 bases between them. The CDR3 DNA sequence: TGCAGTGCCGGAGGATTGATCGTTGAAGCTTTCTTT. This codes for CSAGGLIVEAFF.

V and J are TRBV28 and TRBJ2-7; 8 bases are shared with TRBD1. J gave up 2 bases and V 6 bases, and 9 bases lay outside the gene matches. The CDR3 has 15 amino acids. Germline V gene data show CDR1 as MDHEN and CDR2 as SYDVKM. The CDR3 here is CASSPSGQAPYEQYF. In DNA, the CDR3 is TGTGCCAGCAGCCCCTCGGGACAGGCGCCCTACGAGCAGTACTTC.

The V gene is TRBV18, the J gene TRBJ2-3, with D hard to call. This CDR3 contains 13 residues. Trimming stripped 4 bases from V and 2 bases from J, with 7 bases between. Germline CDR1 reads KGHSH; CDR2 reads LQKENI. The CDR3 here is CASSQENTDTQYF. CDR3 nucleotide sequence: TGTGCCAGCTCACAAGAGAACACAGATACGCAGTATTTT.

V gene TRBV28 combines with J gene TRBJ2-7; 13 positions match TRBD2. V was pared by 6 bases and J by 4 bases, with 6 bases of the junction left unmatched. The CDR3 is made up of 15 amino acids. Germline V gene data show CDR1 as MDHEN and CDR2 as SYDVKM. The CDR3 loop is CASSHRTSGRYEQYF. The DNA for the CDR3 is TGTGCCAGCAGCCACAGGACTAGCGGGAGATACGAGCAGTACTTC.

The V and J genes are TRBV4-2 and TRBJ2-1; TRBD2 matches 7 bases. This CDR3 has 15 residues. Trimming took 3 bases from V and 6 from J; bases not matched to a gene: 8. Germline CDR1 and CDR2: LGHNA and YNFKEQ. The CDR3 nucleotides are TGTGCCAGCAGCCATGGACTAGGTTTGCCCAATGAGCAGTTCTTC. Protein sequence: CASSHGLGLPNEQFF.

This rearrangement joins TRBV28 to TRBJ2-7, with D possibly TRBD2 on 6 matching bases. From germline, CDR1 is MDHEN and CDR2 SYDVKM. Trimming left V 5 bases short and J 6 bases short, with 20 bases between. This CDR3 has 15 amino acids. The CDR3 sequence: CASSSPGVGIGEQYF. The CDR3 DNA sequence: TGTGCCAGCAGTAGCCCGGGAGTAGGAATAGGCGAGCAGTACTTC.

V usage is TRBV5-4 and J usage is TRBJ2-3, with TRBD2 identical over 12 bases. The V gene's germline CDR1 is SGHNT and CDR2 YYREEE (reference sequence). The CDR3 extends over 17 amino acids. After removal of 0 bases from V and 5 bases from J, the junction contained 7 bases not matched to a gene. CDR3 in amino acids: CASSLGLAGAQGDTQYF. CDR3 in DNA: TGTGCCAGCAGCTTGGGACTAGCGGGAGCTCAGGGAGATACGCAGTATTTT.

The CDR3 DNA sequence: TGTGCCTGGAGTGCCCGGACTAGCGGGAGGAGGAATGAGCAGTTCTTC. Protein: CAWSARTSGRRNEQFF. The chain has TRBV30 and TRBJ2-1; 14 nucleotides align to TRBD2. The CDR3 runs 16 residues. The trim removed 1 base at V and 7 bases at J, leaving 6 bases unmatched. Germline V CDR1 and CDR2: GTSNPN, SVGIG (reference sequence).

The genes are TRBV5-4 and TRBJ2-3, with D unclear. The CDR3 is 15 amino acids. Germline CDR1 is SGHNT and CDR2 is YYREEE (reference sequence). The ends were cut back, 0 bases at V and 3 bases at J, with 11 bases in the middle. CDR3 sequence (DNA): TGTGCCAGCAGCTTGGATAACTTACGGACAGATACGCAGTATTTT. It is translated as CASSLDNLRTDTQYF.

V is TRBV7-8 and J is TRBJ1-5; D is undetermined. Between the trimmed V and J ends, which lost 5 bases and 3 bases, there was a span of 11 bases. Germline CDR1 reads SGHVS; CDR2 reads FQNEAQ. This CDR3 contains 14 residues. CDR3 protein: CASSRDLVNQPQHF. The DNA for the CDR3 is TGTGCCAGCAGCAGGGATTTGGTCAATCAGCCCCAGCATTTT.

The J gene is TRBJ1-5, the V gene TRBV29-1; possible D gene TRBD1, 6 bases. CDR3 length equals 13 residues. V was shortened by 4 bases and J by 2 bases, with 9 bases between the two germline ends. Germline V gene data show CDR1 as SQVTM and CDR2 as ANQGSEA. CDR3 DNA sequence: TGCAGCGTTGGCAGGGGTGGCAATCAGCCCCAGCATTTT. Amino acid sequence: CSVGRGGNQPQHF. Based on the CDR3 plus reference TRBV29-1 and TRBJ1-5, the full variable domain is SAVISQKPSRDICQRGTSLTIQCQVDSQVTMMFWYRQQPGQSLTLIATANQGSEATYESGFVIDKFPISRPNLTFSTLTVSNMSPEDSSIYLCSVGRGGNQPQHFGDGTRLSIL.

This chain joins TRBV9 and TRBJ2-3, with 14 bases aligning to TRBD2. The CDR3 extends over 14 amino acids. V shed 4 bases and J 6 bases; nucleotides not matched to a gene: 1. Germline CDR1 and CDR2: SGDLS and YYNGEE. The CDR3 here is CASSRLAGGDTQYF. The DNA of the CDR3 is TGTGCCAGCAGCCGACTAGCGGGAGGGGATACGCAGTATTTT.

V and J are TRBV2 and TRBJ1-2, with D unresolved. With 6 bases removed from V and 7 bases from J, the gap between germline ends came to 12 bases. The CDR3 covers 12 residues. Germline V gene sequence: CDR1 SNHLY, CDR2 FYNNEI. The CDR3 coding sequence is TGTGCCAGCAGACTCGGGGAAGGTGGCTACACCTTC. Translating gives CASRLGEGGYTF.

V and J are TRBV7-7 and TRBJ2-5, with 9 bases aligning to TRBD2. With 1 base clipped from V and 8 bases from J, the junction kept 5 bases outside the gene matches. CDR1 and CDR2 from the germline V gene are SSHAT and FNYEAQ (reference sequence). The CDR3 extends over 14 amino acids. The CDR3 sequence: CASSLEGLAPTQYF. In nucleotides, the CDR3 is TGTGCCAGCAGCTTAGAGGGACTAGCCCCAACCCAGTACTTC.

V gene TRBV28 combines with J gene TRBJ2-6; D is perhaps TRBD2 (5 bases). The length of the CDR3 is 16 residues. Trimming removed 3 bases from V and 0 bases from J, with 9 bases in between. The germline CDR1 and CDR2 sequences are MDHEN and SYDVKM. CDR3 residues: CASSFHGDSGANVLTF. CDR3 nucleotides: TGTGCCAGCAGTTTTCACGGGGACTCTGGGGCCAACGTCCTGACTTTC.

The CDR3 DNA reads TGTGCCAGCAGCCAAGCCAGGGGCACTGAAGCTTTCTTT. Translation: CASSQARGTEAFF. The chain recombines TRBV3-1 with TRBJ1-1; a possible D gene is TRBD1 (6 bases). CDR1 and CDR2 (germline): LGHDT, YNNKEL (reference sequence). V dropped 1 base and J dropped 4 bases, with 7 bases sitting between them. CDR3 length equals 13 residues. The entire variable domain, with the rest obtained from reference TRBV3-1 and TRBJ1-1, is as follows: DTAVSQTPKYLVTQMGNDKSIKCEQNLGHDTMYWYKQDSKKFLKIMFSYNNKELIINETVPNRFSPKSPDKAHLNLHINSLELGDSAVYFCASSQARGTEAFFGQGTRLTVV.

The J gene is TRBJ2-2, the V gene TRBV7-9, with no clear D. Trimming left V 6 bases short and J 6 bases short, with 8 bases between. Germline V gene lookup returns CDR1 SEHNR and CDR2 FQNEAQ (reference sequence). CDR3 length: 12 amino acids. The CDR3 coding sequence is TGTGCCAGCAGTTCAGGTGCCGGGGAGCTGTTTTTT. Its translation: CASSSGAGELFF.

V gene TRBV20-1 combines with J gene TRBJ1-4, with a possible D match to TRBD1 (5 bases). Germline values: CDR1 DFQATT, CDR2 SNEGSKA (reference sequence). Trimming shortened V by 6 bases and J by 3 bases, and 17 bases separated the two germline ends. This CDR3 has 15 residues. The chain's CDR3 is CSARVGGNANEKLFF. CDR3 sequence (DNA): TGCAGTGCCCGTGTCGGGGGGAATGCTAATGAAAAACTGTTTTTT.

The V and J genes are TRBV12-3 or TRBV12-4 and TRBJ1-1, with no clear D. V dropped 5 bases and J dropped 7 bases, with 11 bases sitting between them. CDR3 length: 12 amino acids. This chain's CDR3 is CASSPRVNEAFF. The CDR3 DNA reads TGTGCCAGCAGTCCAAGGGTGAATGAAGCTTTCTTT.

The CDR3 DNA follows: TGTGCCAGCGGGACCCTACCGACTGGGGCCAACGTCCTGACTTTC. This codes for CASGTLPTGANVLTF. V is TRBV7-9 and J is TRBJ2-6; tentatively, D is TRBD1 or TRBD2 (5 bases each). This CDR3 has 15 residues. V was pared by 8 bases and J by 2 bases, with 13 bases between. The V gene's germline CDR1 is SEHNR and CDR2 FQNEAQ (reference sequence).

The chain joins TRBV12-3 or TRBV12-4 to TRBJ1-1; D is ambiguous. Trimming took 6 bases from V and 4 from J, leaving 15 bases between them. The CDR3 sequence is 14 residues long. Written as DNA, the CDR3 is TGTGCCAGCAGGCGGAGAGAAGACGGCACTGAAGCTTTCTTT. Translated: CASRRREDGTEAFF.

This chain uses TRBV3-1 with TRBJ1-1; D remains ambiguous. V lost 3 bases to trimming and J lost 6 bases, with 14 bases between them. CDR3 length: 14 amino acids. Per the germline V gene, CDR1 is LGHDT and CDR2 is YNNKEL (reference sequence). Here the CDR3 reads CASSQISGGSEAFF. The CDR3 DNA is TGTGCCAGCAGCCAGATCTCTGGCGGGTCTGAAGCTTTCTTT.